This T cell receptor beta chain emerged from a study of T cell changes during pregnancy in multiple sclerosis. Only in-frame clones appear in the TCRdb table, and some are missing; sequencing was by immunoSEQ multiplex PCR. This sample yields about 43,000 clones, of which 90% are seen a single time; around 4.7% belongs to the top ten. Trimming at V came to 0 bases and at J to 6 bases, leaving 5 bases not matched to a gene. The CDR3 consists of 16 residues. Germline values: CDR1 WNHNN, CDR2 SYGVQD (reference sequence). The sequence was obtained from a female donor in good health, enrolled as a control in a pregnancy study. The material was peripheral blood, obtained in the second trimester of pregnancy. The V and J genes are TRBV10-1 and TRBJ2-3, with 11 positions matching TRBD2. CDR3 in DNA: TGCGCCAGCAGTGAGTCGTTAGGGACTAGCGGCGATACGCAGTATTTT. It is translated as CASSESLGTSGDTQYF.